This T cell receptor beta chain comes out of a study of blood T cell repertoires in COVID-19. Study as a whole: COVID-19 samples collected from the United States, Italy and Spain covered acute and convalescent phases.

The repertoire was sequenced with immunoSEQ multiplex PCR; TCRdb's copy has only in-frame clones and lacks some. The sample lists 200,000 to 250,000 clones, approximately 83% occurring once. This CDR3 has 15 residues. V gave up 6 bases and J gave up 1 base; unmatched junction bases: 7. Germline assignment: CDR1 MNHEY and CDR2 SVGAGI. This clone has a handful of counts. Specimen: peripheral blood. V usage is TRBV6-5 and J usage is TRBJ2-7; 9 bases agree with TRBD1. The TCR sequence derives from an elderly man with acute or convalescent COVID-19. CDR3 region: CASRTDRGISYEQYF. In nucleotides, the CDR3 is TGTGCCAGCAGGACCGACAGGGGGATTTCCTACGAGCAGTACTTC.